The 27 T cell receptor beta chains below all came from one sample that was sequenced in a study of shared clonotypes between healthy human individuals (dated by TCRdb to the early 2020s). Library creation used the immunoSEQ multiplex PCR assay. TCRdb re-hosts the immuneACCESS table, in-frame sequences only. Its copies lack some clones; in the studies checked, an unresolved V gene accounts for under half of them, and the cause for the rest is not known. The table for this sample lists about 2 million clones; roughly 96% of them were counted only once. More than 0.1% of the sample is held by the ten biggest clonotypes. Material for sequencing was naive CD4+ T cells sorted from blood. Reading the label with the study, this specimen's cell subset or site is: CD45RA+ positively selected. The receptors were sampled from a man younger than 30 in good health.

The V and J genes are TRBV28 and TRBJ2-1, with TRBD1 matching over 9 bases. Germline loops: CDR1 MDHEN, CDR2 SYDVKM. V gave up 5 bases and J gave up 7 bases; unmatched junction bases: 6. There are 14 residues in the CDR3. Here the CDR3 reads CASSRDRVRNEQFF. The CDR3 DNA reads TGTGCCAGCAGTAGGGACAGGGTACGGAATGAGCAGTTCTTC.

This clone appeared a single time. The chain employs TRBV7-2 and TRBJ2-5; D is unresolved. Germline CDR1 and CDR2: SGHTA and FQGNSA. Between the trimmed V and J ends, which lost 3 bases and 7 bases, there was a span of 15 bases. The CDR3 has 14 residues. This CDR3 is CASSFFNPRGTQYF. DNA for the CDR3: TGTGCCAGCAGCTTCTTTAACCCACGCGGGACCCAGTACTTC.

This clone was seen just once. The J gene is TRBJ2-1, the V gene TRBV7-2, with 11 positions matching TRBD1. Germline trimming cut 2 bases from V and 3 bases from J; bases unmatched to any gene: 6. The CDR3 sequence is 17 residues long. Germline CDR1 and CDR2: SGHTA and FQGNSA. In DNA form, the CDR3 reads TGTGCCAGCAGCTTAAAATCCGGGACAGGGGGCTACAATGAGCAGTTCTTC. Translating it yields CASSLKSGTGGYNEQFF.

This rearrangement joins TRBV15 to TRBJ2-7, with D perhaps TRBD1 (5 bases). This CDR3 has 16 amino acids. V was cut by 0 bases and J by 2 bases, with 14 bases left in between. The germline CDR1 and CDR2 sequences are LNHNV and YYDKDF (reference sequence). This CDR3 reads CATSRDDIGAAYEQYF. In nucleotides, the CDR3 is TGTGCCACCAGCAGAGATGATATAGGGGCGGCCTACGAGCAGTACTTC.

The chain recombines TRBV2 with TRBJ2-2, with D possibly TRBD1 on 6 matching bases. Germline CDR1 reads SNHLY; CDR2 reads FYNNEI. V shed 5 bases and J shed 1 base, with 8 bases lying between them. This CDR3 spans 14 amino acids. The CDR3 DNA reads as TGTGCCAGCAGTACAGGGAGGAACACCGGGGAGCTGTTTTTT. Translation: CASSTGRNTGELFF.

The chain carries TRBV5-1 and TRBJ1-3; possible D gene TRBD1, 5 bases. Germline V lookup: CDR1 SGHRS, CDR2 YFSETQ. This CDR3 is 14 amino acids long. Between the trimmed V and J ends, which lost 2 bases and 0 bases, there was a span of 6 bases. CDR3: CASSFGASGNTIYF. In DNA form, the CDR3 reads TGCGCCAGCAGCTTCGGGGCCTCTGGAAACACCATATATTTT.

This clone has a single count. The rearrangement links TRBV10-1 to TRBJ2-7, with D uncertain. The CDR3 spans 11 residues. CDR1 and CDR2 from the germline V gene are WNHNN and SYGVQD (reference sequence). Trimming removed 4 bases at V and 7 bases at J, with 8 bases between. The CDR3 coding sequence is TGCGCCAGCAGTGGGACGTCGGAGCAGTACTTC. Its protein product is CASSGTSEQYF.

The genes are TRBV10-1 and TRBJ2-7, with unresolved D. Trimming removed 11 bases at V and 4 bases at J, with 9 bases between. The CDR3 spans 10 residues. The V gene's germline CDR1 is WNHNN and CDR2 SYGVQD (reference sequence). In DNA, the CDR3 is TGCGCCTGGTTGTATTACGAGCAGTACTTC. Amino acids: CAWLYYEQYF.

The V call is TRBV28, the J call TRBJ2-1, with 11 bases matching TRBD2. J was trimmed by 10 bases and V by 5 bases; bases with no gene match: 10. From germline, CDR1 is MDHEN and CDR2 SYDVKM. CDR3 length: 15 amino acids. The CDR3 DNA reads TGTGCCAGCAGTCACCCCGGGCTAGCGGGGGGCGAGCAGTTCTTC. The encoded protein is CASSHPGLAGGEQFF.

The rearrangement uses TRBV29-1 and TRBJ2-1, with TRBD2 identical over 8 bases. The V and J ends lost 7 bases and 0 bases, in that order; junction bases with no gene match: 8. CDR3 length: 15 residues. Germline CDR1 reads SQVTM; CDR2 reads ANQGSEA. The CDR3 loop reads CSGGAGGSSYNEQFF. DNA for the CDR3: TGCAGCGGCGGGGCGGGGGGAAGCTCCTACAATGAGCAGTTCTTC.

V usage is TRBV5-6 and J usage is TRBJ1-2, with 7 bases matching TRBD1. The V gene end was trimmed by 7 bases and the J gene end by 1 base; junction bases not matched to a gene: 4. This CDR3 contains 13 residues. CDR1 and CDR2 (germline): SGHDT, YYEEEE. CDR3 bases: TGTGCCAGCGAGAACAGGGGTAACTATGGCTACACCTTC. Residues: CASENRGNYGYTF.

The V call is TRBV6-1, the J call TRBJ1-4, with D tentatively TRBD1 (5 bases). This CDR3 is built from 15 residues. Trimming removed 6 bases from V and 0 bases from J, with 11 bases in between. The germline CDR1 and CDR2 sequences are MNHNS and SASEGT. CDR3 nucleotides: TGTGCCAGCAGGGGCAGGGAGGCAACTAATGAAAAACTGTTTTTT. Protein sequence: CASRGREATNEKLFF.

The chain couples TRBV7-9 to TRBJ2-7; TRBD2 aligns across 7 bases. CDR1 is SEHNR and CDR2 is FQNEAQ in the germline V gene (reference sequence). Unmatched junction bases numbered 11, after V lost 3 bases and J lost 0 bases. The CDR3 extends over 17 amino acids. CDR3 loop: CASSFSPGEGSSYEQYF. Here the CDR3 DNA reads TGTGCCAGCAGCTTTTCCCCGGGGGAGGGGAGCTCCTACGAGCAGTACTTC.

This clone is a singleton in its sample. Distinct nucleotide sequences in the sample also encode this CDR3. CDR3 residues: CASSLGLADEQYF. CDR3 DNA: TGCGCCAGCAGCTTGGGACTAGCGGACGAGCAGTACTTC. The rearrangement joins TRBV5-1 to TRBJ2-7, with 9 bases fitting TRBD2. The ends lost 0 bases at V and 5 bases at J; junction bases unmatched: 0. Germline V gene sequence: CDR1 SGHRS, CDR2 YFSETQ. This CDR3 has 13 amino acids.

The chain recombines TRBV19 with TRBJ2-3; weak D call: TRBD2 (5 bases). The germline CDR1 and CDR2 sequences are LNHDA and SQIVND (reference sequence). CDR3 size: 16 residues. The V gene lost 5 bases and the J gene lost 1 base, with 16 bases spanning the gap. DNA for the CDR3: TGTGCCAGTAGTGCCTCTCTAGCCGCCGGCACAGATACGCAGTATTTT. Protein sequence: CASSASLAAGTDTQYF. Supplemented by reference TRBV19 and TRBJ2-3, the full variable domain reads DGGITQSPKYLFRKEGQNVTLSCEQNLNHDAMYWYRQDPGQGLRLIYYSQIVNDFQKGDIAEGYSVSREKKESFPLTVTSAQKNPTAFYLCASSASLAAGTDTQYFGPGTRLTVL.

The chain links TRBV19 to TRBJ1-6, with 9 nucleotides matching TRBD1. Looked up from germline, CDR1 is LNHDA and CDR2 is SQIVND (reference sequence). CDR3 length equals 14 residues. V lost 3 bases and J lost 8; bases outside the gene matches: 2. This CDR3 reads CASSMRDRDSPLHF. DNA for the CDR3: TGTGCCAGTAGTATGAGGGACAGGGATTCACCCCTCCACTTT.

This CDR3 reads CASSIPGDFRTDTQYF. The CDR3 bases are TGTGCCAGCAGCATACCTGGAGACTTCCGCACAGATACGCAGTATTTT. The chain employs TRBV5-6 and TRBJ2-3; D is ambiguous. Trimming cost V 4 bases and J 1 base, with 16 bases left between them. The CDR3 is 16 residues long. CDR1 and CDR2 from the germline V gene are SGHDT and YYEEEE.

J is TRBJ2-3 and V is TRBV9, with TRBD2 identical over 16 bases. With 3 bases clipped from V and 3 bases from J, the junction kept 13 bases outside the gene matches. Germline CDR1 is SGDLS and CDR2 is YYNGEE. The CDR3 has 20 amino acids. In DNA form, the CDR3 reads TGTGCCAGCAGCGAGCCGGGACTAGCGGGGGGGCCTCGCGGGACAGATACGCAGTATTTT. This translates into CASSEPGLAGGPRGTDTQYF.

V is TRBV11-3 and J is TRBJ2-2; D is undetermined. Germline V CDR1 and CDR2: SGHNT, YENEEA. CDR3 length equals 17 residues. V was pared by 5 bases and J by 0 bases, with 16 bases between. The CDR3 is CASSPAQVLANTGELFF. CDR3 in DNA: TGTGCCAGCAGCCCTGCCCAGGTTCTCGCGAACACCGGGGAGCTGTTTTTT.

This chain links TRBV7-9 with TRBJ1-4, with D unresolved. Trimming shortened V by 3 bases and J by 0 bases, and 11 bases separated the two germline ends. The CDR3 contains 16 residues. CDR1 SEHNR and CDR2 FQNEAQ come from the germline V gene (reference sequence). CDR3 protein: CASSFLPAATNEKLFF. Here the CDR3 DNA reads TGTGCCAGCAGCTTCTTACCGGCAGCAACTAATGAAAAACTGTTTTTT. The variable domain in full, completed from reference TRBV7-9 and TRBJ1-4, reads DTGVSQNPRHKITKRGQNVTFRCDPISEHNRLYWYRQTLGQGPEFLTYFQNEAQLEKSRLLSDRFSAERPKGSFSTLEIQRTEQGDSAMYLCASSFLPAATNEKLFFGSGTQLSVL.

The rearrangement links TRBV27 to TRBJ2-5; 8 bases are a match to TRBD2. V shed 5 bases and J 4 bases; nucleotides not matched to a gene: 3. CDR3 length equals 13 residues. The germline gives CDR1 MNHEY, CDR2 SMNVEV (reference sequence). Here the CDR3 DNA reads TGTGCCAGCAGTGCAGCGGGAGCAGAGACCCAGTACTTC. It is translated as CASSAAGAETQYF.

This clone was observed once. This rearrangement joins TRBV27 to TRBJ1-2; D call uncertain. Germline-derived CDR1 and CDR2 are MNHEY and SMNVEV (reference sequence). Trimming took off 8 bases at V and 2 bases at J, with 9 bases between the two ends. The CDR3 runs to 12 residues. The CDR3 protein is CASLHQNYGYTF. As DNA, the CDR3 is TGTGCCAGCCTACACCAAAACTATGGCTACACCTTC.

Comment on this clone: Distinct nucleotide sequences in the sample also encode this CDR3. The rearrangement uses TRBV28 and TRBJ1-2; no clear D. This CDR3 is 13 amino acids long. CDR1 is MDHEN, CDR2 SYDVKM, per germline. V was cut by 3 bases and J by 1 base, with 6 bases left in between. The CDR3 region is CASSLDGNYGYTF. The CDR3 bases are TGTGCCAGCAGTTTGGACGGTAACTATGGCTACACCTTC.

The chain combines TRBV6-6 with TRBJ1-5; 9 bases line up with TRBD1. This CDR3 has 16 amino acids. In germline, CDR1 is MNHNY, CDR2 SVGAGI (reference sequence). Germline trimming cut 4 bases from V and 3 bases from J; bases unmatched to any gene: 7. CDR3 nucleotides: TGTGCCAGCAGTTCTAGGGACAGGGTCTCCAATCAGCCCCAGCATTTT. Translation gives CASSSRDRVSNQPQHF.

The chain has TRBV27 and TRBJ2-7; D remains ambiguous. The CDR3 covers 14 residues. Germline V lookup: CDR1 MNHEY, CDR2 SMNVEV (reference sequence). V shed 6 bases and J shed 4 bases, with 16 bases lying between them. The CDR3 here is CASRNMAQGYEQYF. CDR3 coding DNA: TGTGCCAGCAGGAACATGGCTCAAGGGTACGAGCAGTACTTC.

This sequence joins TRBV6-1 and TRBJ2-1; 9 bases map to TRBD1. Germline V gene data show CDR1 as MNHNS and CDR2 as SASEGT. This CDR3 has 14 amino acids. V trimming: 6 bases; J trimming: 8 bases; junction bases outside the gene matches: 8. Here the CDR3 reads CASSTGQGFDEQFF. The CDR3 bases are TGTGCCAGCAGCACGGGACAGGGCTTCGATGAGCAGTTCTTC.

The V and J genes are TRBV2 and TRBJ1-6; TRBD1 might be the D (5 bases). The CDR3 loop spans 15 amino acids. Deletions cut 6 bases from V and 7 bases from J, with 16 bases between. Germline CDR1 SNHLY, CDR2 FYNNEI. CDR3 protein: CASSPQGDQNSPLHF. DNA of the CDR3: TGTGCCAGCAGCCCGCAGGGAGATCAAAATTCACCCCTCCACTTT.